These 21 T cell receptor beta chains came from one sample sequenced in a study of T-cell memory formation after mild COVID-19. TCRdb processed the 5' RACE reads anew with MiXCR; each CDR3 protein has one entry. Of hundreds of thousands of distinct CDR3 sequences listed, approximately 15% are singletons. The material sequenced was PBMCs or a T cell subset sorted from them (not recorded which). The receptors were sampled from a man aged 18 to 30 who had mild COVID-19 (a few samples of this study predate the infection). Cell type and time point are not known.

The genes are TRBV7-2 and TRBJ2-7; 7 bases are shared with TRBD2. Germline V gene lookup returns CDR1 SGHTA and CDR2 FQGNSA. CDR3 length: 14 amino acids. Trimming took 4 bases from V and 2 from J; bases not matched to a gene: 5. CDR3 sequence (DNA): TGTGCCAGCAGCTCAACTAGCGTCCCCTACGAGCAGTACTTC. Translating it yields CASSSTSVPYEQYF.

This clonotype was seen repeatedly, ten times or more. The V call is TRBV5-1, the J call TRBJ2-5; D uncertain. The CDR3 consists of 14 residues. V lost 4 bases, J lost 0 bases, and 10 bases lay in between. CDR1 and CDR2 (germline): SGHRS, YFSETQ. CDR3 bases: TGCGCCAGCAGCCCCGGCTCGTACCAAGAGACCCAGTACTTC. Its translation: CASSPGSYQETQYF.

This clonotype has more than one count but fewer than ten. This chain links TRBV18 with TRBJ2-1; TRBD2 might be the D (5 bases). Germline assignment: CDR1 KGHSH and CDR2 LQKENI. This CDR3 contains 15 residues. Trimming cost V 0 bases and J 5 bases, with 11 bases left between them. The CDR3 DNA follows: TGTGCCAGCTCACCACCGGGGAGTGTGGACAATGAGCAGTTCTTC. This translates into CASSPPGSVDNEQFF.

In its sample, this clonotype was seen a few times. The genes are TRBV7-2 and TRBJ2-7, with 7 positions matching TRBD1. V was clipped by 3 bases and J by 2 bases; unmatched bases: 4. There are 14 residues in the CDR3. The germline gives CDR1 SGHTA, CDR2 FQGNSA. Here the CDR3 reads CASSFQGVTYEQYF. In nucleotides, the CDR3 is TGTGCCAGCAGCTTCCAGGGGGTGACCTACGAGCAGTACTTC.

This clonotype has a handful of counts. The chain couples TRBV7-6 to TRBJ2-7; 10 positions agree with TRBD2. CDR3 length equals 16 residues. V was pared by 0 bases and J by 1 base, with 3 bases of the junction left unmatched. The germline V gene has CDR1 SGHVS and CDR2 FNYEAQ. CDR3 coding DNA: TGTGCCAGCAGCTTAGCTAGCGGGGGGTTATCCTACGAGCAGTACTTC. Translating gives CASSLASGGLSYEQYF.

This clonotype was detected only a few times. The rearrangement joins TRBV7-2 to TRBJ2-1, with TRBD2 matching 8 bases. This CDR3 comprises 15 residues. V lost 3 bases and J lost 9; bases outside the gene matches: 10. CDR1 and CDR2 from the germline V gene are SGHTA and FQGNSA. CDR3 region: CASSFGVVAGSEQFF. DNA of the CDR3: TGTGCCAGCAGCTTTGGTGTGGTAGCGGGGTCTGAGCAGTTCTTC.

This clonotype was picked up a small number of times. The rearrangement uses TRBV5-1 and TRBJ2-3, with 8 bases aligning to TRBD1. This CDR3 comprises 15 residues. Unmatched junction bases numbered 2, after V lost 0 bases and J lost 2 bases. Germline CDR1 and CDR2: SGHRS and YFSETQ. CDR3 DNA: TGCGCCAGCAGCTTGGGGGGACAGGTCACAGATACGCAGTATTTT. This codes for CASSLGGQVTDTQYF.

This CDR3 is CASRSLRGGPLSYNEQFF. In nucleotides, the CDR3 is TGTGCCAGCCGTAGCCTGCGGGGGGGCCCTCTATCCTACAATGAGCAGTTCTTC. The chain links TRBV7-2 to TRBJ2-1; TRBD2 matches at 9 bases. Trimming at V came to 8 bases and at J to 1 base, leaving 15 bases not matched to a gene. The CDR3 is 18 residues long. Germline V lookup: CDR1 SGHTA, CDR2 FQGNSA. The variable domain in full, completed from reference TRBV7-2 and TRBJ2-1, reads GAGVSQSPSNKVTEKGKDVELRCDPISGHTALYWYRQSLGQGLEFLIYFQGNSAPDKSGLPSDRFSAERTGGSVSTLTIQRTQQEDSAVYLCASRSLRGGPLSYNEQFFGPGTRLTVL.

The V gene is TRBV4-3, the J gene TRBJ2-2; 10 bases line up with TRBD1. Germline CDR1 and CDR2: LGHNA and YSLEER. CDR3 length: 15 residues. The V and J ends lost 5 bases and 4 bases, in that order; junction bases with no gene match: 4. The CDR3 sequence: CASSSGQGFTGELFF. For the CDR3, the DNA is TGCGCCAGCAGCTCGGGACAGGGGTTCACCGGGGAGCTGTTTTTT.

The chain joins TRBV4-1 to TRBJ1-2; possibly TRBD1 for D (5 bases). CDR3 length: 13 amino acids. V lost 1 base to trimming and J lost 8 bases, with 11 bases between them. Germline CDR1 and CDR2: MGHRA and YSYEKL. The CDR3 coding sequence is TGCGCCAGCAGCCAAGGGCCCGGACAAGGCTACACCTTC. This translates into CASSQGPGQGYTF.

The V and J genes are TRBV7-2 and TRBJ2-3; possibly TRBD1 for D (6 bases). This CDR3 comprises 15 residues. Trimming left V 8 bases short and J 3 bases short, with 18 bases between. Germline lookup yields CDR1 SGHTA and CDR2 FQGNSA. The CDR3 sequence: CASRLQGSLTDTQYF. The CDR3 DNA is TGTGCCAGCCGCCTACAGGGTAGTTTAACAGATACGCAGTATTTT.

This clonotype was counted many times. The chain joins TRBV12-3 or TRBV12-4 to TRBJ1-5; D remains unclear. V gave up 3 bases and J gave up 2 bases, with 5 bases separating them. This CDR3 contains 13 residues. CDR3 bases: TGTGCCAGCAGTTTCGATCGCAATCAGCCCCAGCATTTT. The encoded protein is CASSFDRNQPQHF.

The rearrangement uses TRBV7-9 and TRBJ2-5, with D perhaps matching TRBD2 (5 bases). The CDR3 extends over 14 amino acids. The ends were cut back, 1 base at V and 5 bases at J, with 11 bases in the middle. CDR1 is SEHNR, CDR2 FQNEAQ, per germline (reference sequence). The DNA for the CDR3 is TGTGCCAGCAGCTTAGGAGGGTATCGTGAGACCCAGTACTTC. This encodes CASSLGGYRETQYF. The full variable domain, completed using reference TRBV7-9 and TRBJ2-5, is DTGVSQNPRHKITKRGQNVTFRCDPISEHNRLYWYRQTLGQGPEFLTYFQNEAQLEKSRLLSDRFSAERPKGSFSTLEIQRTEQGDSAMYLCASSLGGYRETQYFGPGTRLLVL.

This clonotype came up a few times. Here the CDR3 reads CASSEYETRYNEQFF. DNA of the CDR3: TGTGCCAGCAGTGAATATGAGACAAGATACAATGAGCAGTTCTTC. J is TRBJ2-1 and V is TRBV6-1; D is unresolved. The length of the CDR3 is 15 residues. The germline gives CDR1 MNHNS, CDR2 SASEGT. The V and J ends lost 2 bases and 4 bases respectively, with 12 bases between them.

This clonotype was detected only a few times. CDR3: CASSPTSGGAEEHEQYF. The CDR3 DNA reads as TGTGCCAGCAGCCCGACTAGCGGGGGGGCCGAGGAACACGAGCAGTACTTC. The chain has TRBV7-2 and TRBJ2-7; 14 bases agree with TRBD2. CDR1 and CDR2 from the germline V gene are SGHTA and FQGNSA. The CDR3 extends over 17 amino acids. J was trimmed by 5 bases and V by 5 bases; bases with no gene match: 11.

This clonotype came up a few times. This chain joins TRBV5-1 and TRBJ2-1; TRBD1 is a possible D gene (5 bases). There are 14 residues in the CDR3. The V end lost 7 bases, the J end lost 4 bases, and 15 bases lay between the germline ends. Germline assignment: CDR1 SGHRS and CDR2 YFSETQ. CDR3 sequence (DNA): TGCGCCAGCTCGCGCGGTACAGGATACAATGAGCAGTTCTTC. It translates to CASSRGTGYNEQFF.

This clonotype came up many times. This chain links TRBV7-2 with TRBJ2-3; 10 bases line up with TRBD2. The length of the CDR3 is 16 residues. The germline V gene has CDR1 SGHTA and CDR2 FQGNSA. The J segment lost 4 bases and the V segment lost 4 bases, leaving 8 bases of the junction unmatched. CDR3 sequence reads: CASSWKRGGISDTQYF. The CDR3 DNA reads as TGTGCCAGCAGCTGGAAGCGGGGGGGCATATCAGATACGCAGTATTTT.

This clonotype was found a few times. This rearrangement joins TRBV4-2 to TRBJ2-7; D could derive from TRBD1 or TRBD2 (5 bases each). The CDR3 is made up of 15 amino acids. Looked up from germline, CDR1 is LGHNA and CDR2 is YNFKEQ. V lost 1 base and J 0 bases, leaving 10 bases between the germline ends. CDR3 in amino acids: CASSQGWGNSYEQYF. The CDR3 DNA is TGTGCCAGCAGCCAAGGATGGGGGAACTCCTACGAGCAGTACTTC.

This clonotype has ten or more counts. The genes are TRBV6-1 and TRBJ1-2, with D uncertain. Trimming shortened V by 1 base and J by 8 bases, and 14 bases separated the two germline ends. The CDR3 spans 14 residues. Germline CDR1 MNHNS, CDR2 SASEGT. CDR3 DNA: TGTGCCAGCAGTGAAGGCGCGGGGAGCGGCGGCTACACCTTC. This codes for CASSEGAGSGGYTF.

This clonotype turned up a few times. The chain employs TRBV7-2 and TRBJ2-1, with D uncertain. V was cut by 4 bases and J by 2 bases, with 18 bases left in between. From germline, CDR1 is SGHTA and CDR2 FQGNSA. The CDR3 sequence is 17 residues long. CDR3 sequence (DNA): TGTGCCAGCAGCTCCCCTGTGGCGCAAATTACCTACAATGAGCAGTTCTTC. Protein product: CASSSPVAQITYNEQFF.

The chain carries TRBV12-3 or TRBV12-4 and TRBJ2-3, with 9 positions matching TRBD2. J was trimmed by 0 bases and V by 6 bases; bases with no gene match: 13. The CDR3 loop spans 18 amino acids. CDR3 in DNA: TGTGCCAGCAGCCACCCCCCCGAGCGGGGGGTTAGCACAGATACGCAGTATTTT. It is translated as CASSHPPERGVSTDTQYF.